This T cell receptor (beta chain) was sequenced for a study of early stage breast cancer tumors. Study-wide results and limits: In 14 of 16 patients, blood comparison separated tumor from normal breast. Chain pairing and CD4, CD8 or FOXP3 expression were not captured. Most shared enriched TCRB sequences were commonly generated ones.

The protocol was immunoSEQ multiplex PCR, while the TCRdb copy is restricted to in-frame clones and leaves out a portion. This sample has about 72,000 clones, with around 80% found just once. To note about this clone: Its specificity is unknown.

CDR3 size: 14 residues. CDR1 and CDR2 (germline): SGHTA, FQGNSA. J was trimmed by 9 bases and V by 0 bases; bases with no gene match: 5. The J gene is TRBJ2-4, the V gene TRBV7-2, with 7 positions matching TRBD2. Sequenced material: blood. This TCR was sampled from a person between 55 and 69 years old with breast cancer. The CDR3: CASSLASASGIQYF. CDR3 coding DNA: TGTGCCAGCAGCTTAGCGTCGGCTAGCGGCATTCAGTACTTC.